The 14 T cell receptor beta chains below come from one sample, sequenced in a study of blood T cell repertoires in COVID-19. Profiled with immunoSEQ multiplex PCR; TCRdb holds only in-frame clones, not every one. The profile covers roughly 260,000 clones, with just under 90% appearing a single time and 3% to 4.5% taken by the ten largest. Sequenced: peripheral blood. The receptors were gathered from a woman aged 40 to 55 with acute or convalescent COVID-19.

This clone was picked up a small number of times. As DNA, the CDR3 is TGCGCCAGCAGTGAGTCCTACAGGGAAGACAACACCGGGGAGCTGTTTTTT. Translating it yields CASSESYREDNTGELFF. The chain has TRBV10-1 and TRBJ2-2, with D tentatively TRBD1 (6 bases). From germline, CDR1 is WNHNN and CDR2 SYGVQD (reference sequence). The ends were cut back, 0 bases at V and 2 bases at J, with 13 bases in the middle. The CDR3 is made up of 17 amino acids.

V usage is TRBV14 and J usage is TRBJ1-1; no clear D. The V gene lost 8 bases and the J gene lost 1 base, with 14 bases spanning the gap. The CDR3 spans 14 residues. Germline assignment: CDR1 SGHDN and CDR2 FVKESK. For the CDR3, the DNA is TGTGCCAGCCGCCCCCAGACTAGGAACACTGAAGCTTTCTTT. Protein product: CASRPQTRNTEAFF.

A few counts support this clone. V and J are TRBV3-1 (or the pseudogene TRBV3-2) and TRBJ1-5; D is possibly TRBD1 (5 bases). The V gene's germline CDR1 is LGHDT and CDR2 YNNKEL (reference sequence). This CDR3 is built from 14 residues. V lost 6 bases and J lost 2, with 11 bases in between. CDR3 coding DNA: TGTGCCAGCAGGGAGGCGGGGGGCAATCAGCCCCAGCATTTT. The encoded protein is CASREAGGNQPQHF.

The CDR3 loop is CASSPSDRGRSPLHF. CDR3 coding DNA: TGTGCCAGTAGTCCCTCGGACAGGGGGCGTTCACCCCTCCACTTT. The rearrangement links TRBV19 to TRBJ1-6, with 11 bases lining up with TRBD1. This CDR3 is 15 amino acids long. Trimming removed 5 bases from V and 9 bases from J; junction bases left unmatched: 6. Germline lookup yields CDR1 LNHDA and CDR2 SQIVND (reference sequence).

The rearrangement links TRBV10-2 to TRBJ2-1; 9 nucleotides align to TRBD2. The CDR3 spans 16 residues. J was trimmed by 3 bases and V by 6 bases; bases with no gene match: 9. CDR1 is WSHSY and CDR2 is SAAADI in the germline V gene. CDR3 nucleotides: TGCGCCAGCAGGGATCAAGCGGGGGGCCTCTACAATGAGCAGTTCTTC. It yields the protein CASRDQAGGLYNEQFF.

In regard to this clone: An end of the junction differs from the germline gene, which may be a read error. This chain links TRBV30 with TRBJ2-6; D is unclear. This CDR3 has 17 residues. Per germline, CDR1 GTSNPN and CDR2 SVGIG (reference sequence). CDR3: CARSVLFARSGANVLTF. CDR3 nucleotide sequence: TGTGCCCGGAGTGTACTGTTCGCGCGCTCTGGGGCCAACGTCCTGACTTTC.

The chain uses TRBV15 and TRBJ1-2; D is uncertain. Trimming took 0 bases from V and 1 from J, leaving 6 bases between them. CDR1 and CDR2 (germline): LNHNV, YYDKDF (reference sequence). CDR3 length equals 14 residues. As DNA, the CDR3 is TGTGCCACCAGCAGAGACTATAATAACTATGGCTACACCTTC. Protein product: CATSRDYNNYGYTF.

This clone occurred once. The V and J genes are TRBV5-1 and TRBJ2-5, with 13 bases fitting TRBD2. Germline CDR1 SGHRS, CDR2 YFSETQ. The CDR3 consists of 15 residues. V gave up 2 bases and J gave up 3 bases; unmatched junction bases: 1. The DNA for the CDR3 is TGCGCCAGCAGCTTAGGACTAGCGGGGGAAGAGACCCAGTACTTC. It is translated as CASSLGLAGEETQYF.

This clone was counted only a few times. This rearrangement joins TRBV7-2 to TRBJ2-4; a weak D match, TRBD2 (6 bases). Germline CDR1 reads SGHTA; CDR2 reads FQGNSA. The ends were cut back, 1 base at V and 6 bases at J, with 13 bases in the middle. The CDR3 contains 15 residues. CDR3 coding DNA: TGTGCCAGCAGCTTAGGGACCGGGACTCTAAACATTCAGTACTTC. This codes for CASSLGTGTLNIQYF.

The CDR3 reads CASSPGEGRLGSYGYTF. The CDR3 nucleotides are TGTGCCAGTAGTCCGGGGGAGGGGCGCCTTGGGAGCTATGGCTACACCTTC. J is TRBJ1-2 and V is TRBV19; possible D gene TRBD1, 5 bases. There are 17 residues in the CDR3. V gave up 5 bases and J gave up 4 bases, with 23 bases separating them. The V gene's germline CDR1 is LNHDA and CDR2 SQIVND (reference sequence).

V gene TRBV4-2 combines with J gene TRBJ1-3; no reliable D call. V was trimmed by 1 base and J by 0 bases, leaving 13 bases between them. The CDR3 spans 17 residues. Germline V gene lookup returns CDR1 LGHNA and CDR2 YNFKEQ. CDR3 DNA: TGTGCCAGCAGCCAAGGCGCGGCCCTCTACTCTGGAAACACCATATATTTT. Translated: CASSQGAALYSGNTIYF.

The chain recombines TRBV25-1 with TRBJ1-1; 10 bases are shared with TRBD1. The V gene end was trimmed by 3 bases and the J gene end by 5 bases; junction bases not matched to a gene: 9. CDR3 length equals 16 residues. Germline lookup yields CDR1 MGHDK and CDR2 SYGVNS. CDR3 bases: TGTGCCAGCAGTGAGGTTCCGGGACAGGGGTTAACTGAAGCTTTCTTT. Translated, it gives CASSEVPGQGLTEAFF.

V usage is TRBV27 and J usage is TRBJ1-6; 9 bases are a match to TRBD1. Germline lookup yields CDR1 MNHEY and CDR2 SMNVEV (reference sequence). The CDR3 totals 19 residues. Losses at the gene ends were 7 bases for V and 0 bases for J; bases not matched to a gene: 13. The CDR3 sequence: CASTLSLGTGSSYNSPLHF. CDR3 coding DNA: TGTGCCAGCACCTTATCCTTGGGGACAGGGAGCTCCTATAATTCACCCCTCCACTTT.

This clone was observed a few times. This chain connects TRBV27 to TRBJ1-2, with a tentative D call TRBD1 (6 bases). Per the germline V gene, CDR1 is MNHEY and CDR2 is SMNVEV (reference sequence). The CDR3 consists of 16 residues. The germline V and J ends were trimmed by 7 bases and 8 bases, with 26 bases remaining between them. CDR3 DNA sequence: TGTGCCAGCACCCCAGTGGGATTCACAGGGATCCGAGGCTACACCTTC. This translates into CASTPVGFTGIRGYTF.